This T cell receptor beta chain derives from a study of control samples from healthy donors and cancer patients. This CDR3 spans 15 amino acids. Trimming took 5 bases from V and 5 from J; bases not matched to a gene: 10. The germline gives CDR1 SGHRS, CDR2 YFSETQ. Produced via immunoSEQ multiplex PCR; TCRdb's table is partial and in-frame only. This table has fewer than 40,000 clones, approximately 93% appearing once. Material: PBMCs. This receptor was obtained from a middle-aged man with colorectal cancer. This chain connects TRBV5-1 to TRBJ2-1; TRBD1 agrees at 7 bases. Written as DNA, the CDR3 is TGCGCCAGCAGGGAAGGGGGCGCGACAAACAATGAGCAGTTCTTC. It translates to CASREGGATNNEQFF.